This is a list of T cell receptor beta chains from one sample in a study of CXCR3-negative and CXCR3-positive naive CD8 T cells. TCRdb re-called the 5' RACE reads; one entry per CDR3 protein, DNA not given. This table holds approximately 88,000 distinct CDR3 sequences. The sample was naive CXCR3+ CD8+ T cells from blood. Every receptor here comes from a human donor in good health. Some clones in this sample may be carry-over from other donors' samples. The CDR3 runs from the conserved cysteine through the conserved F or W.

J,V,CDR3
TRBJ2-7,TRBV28,CASSLHQVGEQYF
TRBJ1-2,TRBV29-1,CSVGGGAEYGYTF
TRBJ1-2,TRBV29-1,CSVEGQGWGYTF
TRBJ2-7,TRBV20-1,CSAIQGDEQYF
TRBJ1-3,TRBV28,CASSLGLGEGVFGNTIYF
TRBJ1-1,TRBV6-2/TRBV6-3,CASSSIRQGLNTEAFF
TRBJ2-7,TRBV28,CASSLGGTAEQYF
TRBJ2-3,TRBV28,CASSLTEAPGTDTQYF
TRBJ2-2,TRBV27,CAALGDTGELFF
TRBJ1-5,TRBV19,CASSISRTASQPQHF
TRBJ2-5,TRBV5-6,CASSLGDSQETQYF
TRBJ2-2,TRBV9,CASSGPGGPNTGELFF
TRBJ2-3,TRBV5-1,CASSYRESTDTQYF
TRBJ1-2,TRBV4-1,CASSQGQGRYGYIF
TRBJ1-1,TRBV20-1,CSAFKTDNTEAFF
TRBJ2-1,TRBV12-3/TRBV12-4,CASSIAGLQLF
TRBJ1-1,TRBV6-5,CASSPGVRDTEAFF
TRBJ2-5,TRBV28,CASSKPGLDQETQYF
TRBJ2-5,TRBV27,CASRGLSGGPLETQYF
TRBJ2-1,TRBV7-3,CASSPSGNAYNEQFF
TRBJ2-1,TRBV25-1,CASGQGGGAYENEQFF
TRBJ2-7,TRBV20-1,CSASVQGYGLAGDYEQYF
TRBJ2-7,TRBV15,CATSRSPGGEQYF
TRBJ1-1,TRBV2,CASSEADERQDTEAFF
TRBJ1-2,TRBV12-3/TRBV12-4,CASPGPSGYTF
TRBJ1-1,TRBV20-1,CSVRARSDTEAFF
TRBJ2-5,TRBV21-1,CASSLLDLRETQYF
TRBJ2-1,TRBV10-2,CASSEAGQLREFF
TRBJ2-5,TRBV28,CASSLSSGETQYF
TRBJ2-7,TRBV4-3,CASSPALSYEQYF
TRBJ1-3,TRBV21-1,CASSKGVAGGISGNTIYF
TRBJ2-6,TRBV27,CASSLSTSSGANVLTF
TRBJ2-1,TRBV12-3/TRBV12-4,CASSLGGQEQFF
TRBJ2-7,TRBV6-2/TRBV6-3,CASKLEGLGTYEQYF
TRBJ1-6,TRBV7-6,CASSPGTDDSPLHF
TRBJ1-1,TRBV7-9,CASSSVTFGAFF
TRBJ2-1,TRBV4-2,CASSQDGIRSYNEQFF
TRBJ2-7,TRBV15,CATSQRGLSYEQYF
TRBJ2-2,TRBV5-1,CASSAGTTNTGELFF
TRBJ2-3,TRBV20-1,CSAPISGRQADTQYF
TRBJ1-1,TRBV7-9,CASSLGQGAAEAFF
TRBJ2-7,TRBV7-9,CASSPTTYYEQYF
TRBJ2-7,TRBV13,CASSLGGPFSYEQYF
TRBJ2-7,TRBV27,CASSLTSSYEQYF
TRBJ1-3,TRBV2,CASSDPLYSGNTIYF